The clone carrying this T cell receptor beta chain was seen just once. What it binds is not known. Produced via immunoSEQ multiplex PCR; TCRdb's table is partial and in-frame only. The sample shows some 6,900 clones, roughly four fifths of them seen only once. V was clipped by 8 bases and J by 3 bases, with 12 bases between them. Germline V gene data show CDR1 as SNHLY and CDR2 as FYNNEI. CDR3 length: 13 residues. No culture or expansion preceded analysis of these blood cells. The data derive from a study of neoadjuvant anti-PD-1 for oral cavity cancer. Study results and caveats: Post-nivolumab, blood T cell clonality was significantly elevated in non-responders. Treg/Th17 ratio rose with pretreatment blood and fell with post-treatment tumor TCRbeta clonality.

The genes are TRBV2 and TRBJ2-3; the D gene is possibly TRBD2 (5 bases). This clonotype originated in a person aged 40-85 years with oral cavity squamous cell carcinoma. Sample: PBMCs, taken before nivolumab (anti-PD-1) treatment. In DNA, the CDR3 is TGTGCCAGCCGGCAGAGGGCGACAGATACGCAGTATTTT. This sequence encodes CASRQRATDTQYF.